Below, 20 T cell receptor beta chains from the same sample are listed, as sequenced in a study of T-cell reconstitution after alpha-beta-depleted transplantation in children. TCRbeta library preparation incorporated unique molecular identifiers. Via MiXCR, TCRdb re-called the PCR reads, giving one row per CDR3 protein. The repertoire holds around 100,000 distinct CDR3 sequences, with under 9% as singletons. The source was PBMCs, collected before TCRalphabeta/CD19-depleted stem cell transplant. The source of these receptors is a boy aged 2-15 years with acute lymphoblastic leukemia, due to receive a stem cell transplant.

This clonotype was counted only a few times. The chain is built from TRBV27 and TRBJ2-2; 7 nucleotides line up with TRBD1. CDR1 is MNHEY, CDR2 SMNVEV, per germline (reference sequence). V lost 3 bases, J lost 5 bases, and 6 bases stayed unmatched. This CDR3 has 15 residues. The CDR3, as DNA: TGTGCCAGCAGTTTCAAGACAGGGTGGACCGGGGAGCTGTTTTTT. Translation gives CASSFKTGWTGELFF.

The rearrangement joins TRBV5-1 to TRBJ1-5, with D possibly matching TRBD1 (6 bases). V lost 4 bases and J lost 5, with 13 bases in between. CDR3 length equals 14 residues. The germline V gene has CDR1 SGHRS and CDR2 YFSETQ. The DNA of the CDR3 is TGCGCCAGCAGCCCAGGAGCAGGGGATCAGCCCCAGCATTTT. This gives the protein CASSPGAGDQPQHF.

This clonotype was detected only a few times. The chain joins TRBV12-3 or TRBV12-4 to TRBJ2-6, with no clear D. V shed 2 bases and J shed 3 bases, with 14 bases lying between them. The CDR3 totals 17 residues. The CDR3 DNA reads TGTGCCAGCAGTTTAAGGAATACGGCGCGTGGGGCCAACGTCCTGACTTTC. Its translation is CASSLRNTARGANVLTF.

This clonotype was picked up many times. The chain recombines TRBV27 with TRBJ2-7; 7 bases line up with TRBD2. The junction had 9 bases not matched to a gene; V was cut back by 4 bases and J by 3 bases. CDR1 MNHEY and CDR2 SMNVEV come from the germline V gene (reference sequence). The CDR3 has 15 residues. The CDR3 sequence is CASSSHEGRGYEQYF. The CDR3 DNA follows: TGTGCCAGCAGTTCCCATGAGGGGAGGGGCTACGAGCAGTACTTC.

The rearrangement joins TRBV20-1 to TRBJ1-5; TRBD1 aligns across 10 bases. CDR1 and CDR2 from the germline V gene are DFQATT and SNEGSKA (reference sequence). This CDR3 comprises 19 residues. V dropped 4 bases and J dropped 6; count of bases not matched to a gene: 21. The CDR3 region is CSATKGRQGAGVVGQPQHF. In DNA form, the CDR3 reads TGCAGTGCTACAAAGGGGCGACAGGGGGCGGGAGTGGTTGGTCAGCCCCAGCATTTT.

The chain uses TRBV6-5 and TRBJ2-7; a weak D match, TRBD2 (5 bases). With 5 bases removed from V and 11 bases from J, the gap between germline ends came to 13 bases. Looked up from germline, CDR1 is MNHEY and CDR2 is SVGAGI. The CDR3 length is 11 residues. CDR3 in amino acids: CASSDEEREYF. The DNA of the CDR3 is TGTGCCAGCAGTGACGAGGAGAGGGAGTACTTC.

This chain uses TRBV4-1 with TRBJ2-7; D is possibly TRBD1 (6 bases). The CDR3 has 15 amino acids. The germline V gene encodes CDR1 MGHRA and CDR2 YSYEKL. V shed 0 bases and J shed 5 bases, with 14 bases lying between them. Here the CDR3 reads CASSQEGGTGNEQYF. CDR3 in DNA: TGCGCCAGCAGCCAAGAAGGGGGAACAGGGAACGAGCAGTACTTC.

Many counts were recorded for this clonotype. The CDR3, as DNA: TGTGCCAGCAGTTCCCTAGACAGGGTTGAGTACGAGCAGTACTTC. Its protein is CASSSLDRVEYEQYF. This chain joins TRBV27 and TRBJ2-7; 7 bases map to TRBD1. The junction had 10 bases not matched to a gene; V was cut back by 4 bases and J by 4 bases. The CDR3 has 15 residues. CDR1 and CDR2 (germline): MNHEY, SMNVEV (reference sequence).

This clonotype was recorded many times. The gene calls are TRBV9 and TRBJ1-3; D is uncertain. Germline V CDR1 and CDR2: SGDLS, YYNGEE. This CDR3 spans 13 amino acids. V was pared by 0 bases and J by 7 bases, with 8 bases between. This chain's CDR3 is CASSVGGPNTIYF. In DNA, the CDR3 is TGTGCCAGCAGCGTAGGAGGGCCGAACACCATATATTTT.

The chain combines TRBV7-2 with TRBJ2-1, with 12 bases lining up with TRBD1. This CDR3 spans 14 amino acids. Germline CDR1 SGHTA, CDR2 FQGNSA. V was pared by 6 bases and J by 7 bases, with 4 bases of the junction left unmatched. The CDR3 loop is CASSGDRGRNEQFF. CDR3 bases: TGTGCCAGCAGTGGGGACAGGGGGCGAAATGAGCAGTTCTTC.

This chain uses TRBV7-8 with TRBJ1-1, with D unresolved. The V gene lost 1 base and the J gene lost 0 bases, with 9 bases spanning the gap. CDR1 is SGHVS, CDR2 FQNEAQ, per germline. The CDR3 sequence is 15 residues long. This chain's CDR3 is CASSLDFRLNTEAFF. The CDR3 DNA is TGTGCCAGCAGCTTAGATTTCCGGCTGAACACTGAAGCTTTCTTT. Drawing the rest from reference TRBV7-8 and TRBJ1-1, the complete variable domain is GAGVSQSPRYKVAKRGQDVALRCDPISGHVSLFWYQQALGQGPEFLTYFQNEAQLDKSGLPSDRFFAERPEGSVSTLKIQRTQQEDSAVYLCASSLDFRLNTEAFFGQGTRLTVV.

This clonotype was picked up a small number of times. V usage is TRBV11-2 and J usage is TRBJ2-3, with 11 bases aligning to TRBD2. Germline-derived CDR1 and CDR2 are SGHAT and FQNNGV. Trimming cost V 2 bases and J 0 bases; bases outside gene matches: 7. CDR3 length: 18 amino acids. The chain's CDR3 is CASSLLIAGGVSTDTQYF. The CDR3 DNA sequence: TGTGCCAGCAGCTTACTAATAGCGGGGGGGGTTAGCACAGATACGCAGTATTTT.

In its sample, this clonotype was seen many times. A read error may account for a junction end that differs from germline. V gene TRBV5-1 combines with J gene TRBJ1-1; D is unresolved. Germline V gives CDR1 SGHRS, CDR2 YFSETQ. This CDR3 has 12 amino acids. In DNA form, the CDR3 reads TGCGCCAGCAGATTGGGTGGCACTGAAGCTTTCTTT. It encodes CASRLGGTEAFF.

This clonotype was seen a few times. This chain uses TRBV20-1 with TRBJ2-5; 10 nucleotides agree with TRBD1. The CDR3 has 14 amino acids. In germline, CDR1 is DFQATT, CDR2 SNEGSKA (reference sequence). The V gene end was trimmed by 2 bases and the J gene end by 4 bases; junction bases not matched to a gene: 4. CDR3 nucleotide sequence: TGCAGTGCTAGAATGACAGGGGGCTTAGAGACCCAGTACTTC. Translated: CSARMTGGLETQYF.

The chain carries TRBV6-4 and TRBJ2-3, with 13 positions matching TRBD2. With 4 bases clipped from V and 5 bases from J, the junction kept 6 bases outside the gene matches. The germline CDR1 and CDR2 sequences are MRHNA and SNTAGT. The CDR3 length is 16 residues. CDR3 protein: CASSVTSGGAEDTQYF. In nucleotides, the CDR3 is TGTGCCAGCAGTGTCACTAGCGGGGGGGCGGAAGATACGCAGTATTTT.

The sample holds many counts of this clonotype. The rearrangement uses TRBV20-1 and TRBJ1-1, with D perhaps TRBD1 (6 bases). The CDR3 runs to 14 residues. CDR1 and CDR2 (germline): DFQATT, SNEGSKA (reference sequence). V lost 3 bases, J lost 3 bases, and 14 bases lay in between. This chain's CDR3 is CSASFRGTYTEAFF. CDR3 bases: TGCAGTGCTAGTTTCAGGGGAACCTACACTGAAGCTTTCTTT.

A few counts support this clonotype. This chain connects TRBV24-1 to TRBJ2-2, with 13 bases aligning to TRBD2. Germline V gives CDR1 KGHDR, CDR2 SFDVKD. The CDR3 has 17 residues. V lost 3 bases to trimming and J lost 6 bases; unmatched junction nucleotides: 6. CDR3: CATSDPLAGGLAGELFF. The DNA of the CDR3 is TGTGCCACCAGTGATCCACTAGCGGGGGGGCTTGCCGGGGAGCTGTTTTTT.

Only a few counts were recorded for this clonotype. This chain connects TRBV28 to TRBJ1-2; D is undetermined. Germline assignment: CDR1 MDHEN and CDR2 SYDVKM. Trimming shortened V by 5 bases and J by 6 bases, and 16 bases separated the two germline ends. CDR3 length: 14 residues. The CDR3 loop reads CASSTPTGWDGYTF. CDR3 DNA sequence: TGTGCCAGCAGTACCCCCACGGGTTGGGATGGCTACACCTTC.

This clonotype appeared many times. The rearrangement uses TRBV7-2 and TRBJ2-5; 7 nucleotides agree with TRBD1. V dropped 0 bases and J dropped 2; count of bases not matched to a gene: 6. This CDR3 is 16 amino acids long. Germline V lookup: CDR1 SGHTA, CDR2 FQGNSA. CDR3 sequence reads: CASSLASSRGQETQYF. Here the CDR3 DNA reads TGTGCCAGCAGCTTAGCGTCTAGCAGGGGGCAAGAGACCCAGTACTTC.

This clonotype was counted between two and nine times. V usage is TRBV20-1 and J usage is TRBJ2-3, with TRBD2 identical over 7 bases. Germline lookup yields CDR1 DFQATT and CDR2 SNEGSKA (reference sequence). This CDR3 has 13 residues. V was clipped by 6 bases and J by 4 bases; unmatched bases: 7. As DNA, the CDR3 is TGCAGTGCCAGGGCGGGGGTCGCAGATACGCAGTATTTT. Its protein is CSARAGVADTQYF.